The 4 T cell receptor beta chains presented below share a single source sample, sequenced in a study of T cell changes during pregnancy in multiple sclerosis. TCRdb's copy holds only in-frame clones and misses some; the assay was immunoSEQ multiplex PCR. This sample has roughly 49,000 clones, with around 92% found just once. The sequences come from peripheral blood, collected after pregnancy. The source of these receptors is a female donor with multiple sclerosis, enrolled in a pregnancy study.

J is TRBJ1-2 and V is TRBV29-1; 8 positions agree with TRBD1. V shed 3 bases and J 4 bases; nucleotides not matched to a gene: 4. Germline lookup yields CDR1 SQVTM and CDR2 ANQGSEA. There are 13 residues in the CDR3. The CDR3 coding sequence is TGCAGCGTTGAGCAGGGGGCCAGCTATGGCTACACCTTC. Protein product: CSVEQGASYGYTF.

This clone was picked up a small number of times. The chain joins TRBV19 to TRBJ2-7; 7 nucleotides agree with TRBD1. The J segment lost 4 bases and the V segment lost 11 bases, leaving 8 bases of the junction unmatched. This CDR3 spans 12 amino acids. Germline V gives CDR1 LNHDA, CDR2 SQIVND (reference sequence). CDR3 amino acids: CASSRDSYEQYF. The CDR3 DNA sequence: TGTGCCTCCTCCCGGGACAGTTACGAGCAGTACTTC.

The V and J genes are TRBV30 and TRBJ2-3; 9 bases line up with TRBD2. The CDR3 length is 15 residues. V gave up 7 bases and J gave up 2 bases; unmatched junction bases: 10. Germline lookup yields CDR1 GTSNPN and CDR2 SVGIG (reference sequence). CDR3: CAYRGLAGITDTQYF. The CDR3 DNA follows: TGTGCCTACAGAGGGCTAGCGGGGATCACAGATACGCAGTATTTT.

The gene calls are TRBV29-1 and TRBJ2-2; TRBD1 matches at 10 bases. The germline gives CDR1 SQVTM, CDR2 ANQGSEA. CDR3 size: 14 residues. J gave up 5 bases and V 6 bases, and 6 bases lay outside the gene matches. This CDR3 is CSVGDRGPTGELFF. CDR3 in DNA: TGCAGCGTGGGGGACAGGGGCCCAACCGGGGAGCTGTTTTTT.